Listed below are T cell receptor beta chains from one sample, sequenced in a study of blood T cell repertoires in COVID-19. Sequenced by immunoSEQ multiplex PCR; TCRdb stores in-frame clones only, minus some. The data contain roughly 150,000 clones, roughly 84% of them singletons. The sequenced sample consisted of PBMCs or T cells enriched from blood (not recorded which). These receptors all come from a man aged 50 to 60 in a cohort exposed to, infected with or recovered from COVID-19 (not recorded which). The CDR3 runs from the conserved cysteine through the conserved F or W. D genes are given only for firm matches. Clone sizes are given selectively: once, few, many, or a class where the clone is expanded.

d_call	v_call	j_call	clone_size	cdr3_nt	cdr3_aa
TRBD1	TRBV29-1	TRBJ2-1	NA	TGCAGCGTTCTTGGGGACAGGTCCTTCAATGAGCAGTTCTTC	CSVLGDRSFNEQFF
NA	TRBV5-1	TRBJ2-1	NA	TGCGCCAGCAGCTTGGCGGGCGGGGACTACAATGAGCAGTTCTTC	CASSLAGGDYNEQFF
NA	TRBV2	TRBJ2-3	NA	TGTGCCAGCAGTGAAGGACTAGAGCATTTT	CASSEGLEHF
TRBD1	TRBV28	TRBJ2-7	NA	TGTGCCAGCAGTGGGGACAGGGGAACCTACGAGCAGTACTTC	CASSGDRGTYEQYF
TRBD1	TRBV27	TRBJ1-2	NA	TGTGCCAGCAGTTCCTTACAGGGGTCCGGCTATGGCTACACCTTC	CASSSLQGSGYGYTF
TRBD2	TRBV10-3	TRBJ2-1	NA	TGTGCCATCAGTGATAGGCGGGAGAAGGATGAGCAGTTCTTC	CAISDRREKDEQFF
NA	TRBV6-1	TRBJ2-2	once	TGTGCCAGCAGTGACCCACGAGTGTTTTTT	CASSDPRVFF
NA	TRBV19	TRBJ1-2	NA	TGTGCCAGTAAGGGCACGGGGATTAACTATGGCTACACCTTC	CASKGTGINYGYTF
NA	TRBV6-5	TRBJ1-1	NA	TGTGCCAGCAGTCTGCAAGAGTTAGTAGGGGCTGAAGCTTTCTTT	CASSLQELVGAEAFF
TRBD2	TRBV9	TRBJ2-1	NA	TGTGCCAGCAGCGTACTAACGGGAGGAAATGAGCAGTTCTTC	CASSVLTGGNEQFF
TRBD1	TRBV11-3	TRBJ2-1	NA	TGTGCCAGCAGCGACCGACAGGGCGGTTACAATGAGCAGTTCTTC	CASSDRQGGYNEQFF
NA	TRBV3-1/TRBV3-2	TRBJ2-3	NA	TGTGCCAGCAGCCCCGGACAGGCTAGCGCAGATACGCAGTATTTT	CASSPGQASADTQYF
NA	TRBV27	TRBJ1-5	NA	TGTGCCAGCAGTTCCCGGACAGTCGATCAGCCCCAGCATTTT	CASSSRTVDQPQHF
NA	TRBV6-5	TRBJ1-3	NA	TGTGCCAGCAGGGGGGCCGGTGGTGGAAACACCATATATTTT	CASRGAGGGNTIYF
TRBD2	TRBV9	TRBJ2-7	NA	TGTGCCAGCAGCGTAGGCAGCGGGGGCTACGAGCAGTACTTC	CASSVGSGGYEQYF
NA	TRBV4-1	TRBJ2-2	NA	TGCGCCAGCAGCCAAGATCCGCGGCGGAACGGGGGCACCGGGGAGCTGTTTTTT	CASSQDPRRNGGTGELFF
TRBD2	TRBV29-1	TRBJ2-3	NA	TGCAGCGTTGAAGATGGACTAGCGGGGGGCACAGATACGCAGTATTTT	CSVEDGLAGGTDTQYF
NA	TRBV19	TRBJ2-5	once	TGTGCCAGTAGTATTGGCCTAGCTCGCGGAGAGACCCAGTACTTC	CASSIGLARGETQYF